Following are 24 T cell receptor beta chains from one sample sequenced in a study of T cells expressing NK-cell markers. TCRdb reprocessed the 5' RACE reads; each CDR3 protein has one entry and no DNA is given. The listing records 550,000 to 600,000 distinct CDR3 sequences. Sequencing input: blood T cells: a sorted CD56 or NKG2C T cell subset, CD4+ or CD8+ T cells, or bulk PBMC T cells (not recorded which). Source of these receptors: a man between 18 and 29 years old in good health.

This sequence joins TRBV4-2 and TRBJ1-5; the D call from TCRdb, TRBD1, cannot be confirmed without DNA. Germline values: CDR1 LGHNA, CDR2 YNFKEQ. The CDR3 sequence is 14 residues long. This chain's CDR3 is CASRGQGAGQPQHF.

The chain combines TRBV7-2 with TRBJ1-1; TCRdb returns TRBD1, unconfirmable since there is no DNA. CDR1 SGHTA and CDR2 FQGNSA come from the germline V gene. This CDR3 spans 15 amino acids. The CDR3: CASSSRGPWNTEAFF.

The chain is built from TRBV12-3 or TRBV12-4 and TRBJ1-6; no DNA is available, so the TRBD1 call from TCRdb remains unchecked. The CDR3 is made up of 13 amino acids. The CDR3 region is CASSPGDNSPLHF.

The chain joins TRBV12-3 or TRBV12-4 to TRBJ1-1. This CDR3 has 14 residues. The CDR3 is CASTTGRGGTEAFF.

The chain combines TRBV28 with TRBJ2-3. The CDR3 totals 11 residues. Germline assignment: CDR1 MDHEN and CDR2 SYDVKM. This CDR3 is CASQLADTQYF.

V usage is TRBV12-3 or TRBV12-4 and J usage is TRBJ2-5; TCRdb gives TRBD1 as the D gene, but with no DNA this cannot be confirmed. The CDR3 is 13 residues long. CDR3 loop: CASSYTGRETQYF.

Here the CDR3 reads CASSPDKVGWPYNEQFF. The J gene is TRBJ2-1, the V gene TRBV7-3. The CDR3 is made up of 17 amino acids. Germline loops: CDR1 SGHTA, CDR2 FQGTGA.

V and J are TRBV27 and TRBJ2-5; TCRdb lists TRBD1, though no DNA is available to test this call. Germline values: CDR1 MNHEY, CDR2 SMNVEV (reference sequence). The CDR3 loop spans 15 amino acids. The CDR3 sequence is CASSLGRGKQETQYF.

The chain uses TRBV11-2 and TRBJ2-1; checking the TCRdb D call of TRBD1 is not possible without DNA. Germline loops: CDR1 SGHAT, CDR2 FQNNGV. The CDR3 runs 14 residues. This chain's CDR3 is CASSSDRGNYEQFF.

The chain couples TRBV7-6 to TRBJ2-3; the TRBD1 assignment by TCRdb is unverifiable without DNA. Looked up from germline, CDR1 is SGHVS and CDR2 is FNYEAQ. The CDR3 contains 16 residues. CDR3 residues: CASSLAGTPSTDTQYF. Complete variable domain (other parts from reference TRBV7-6 and TRBJ2-3): GAGVSQSPRYKVTKRGQDVALRCDPISGHVSLYWYRQALGQGPEFLTYFNYEAQQDKSGLPNDRFSAERPEGSISTLTIQRTEQRDSAMYRCASSLAGTPSTDTQYFGPGTRLTVL.

This chain links TRBV29-1 with TRBJ2-1. The V gene's germline CDR1 is SQVTM and CDR2 ANQGSEA. This CDR3 comprises 14 residues. The CDR3 is CSVEGEGMINEQFF.

This chain connects TRBV6-1 to TRBJ2-1; with no DNA, the TCRdb D assignment of TRBD1 cannot be verified. Germline loops: CDR1 MNHNS, CDR2 SASEGT. The CDR3 loop spans 14 amino acids. This CDR3 reads CASSTRDRGNEQFF.

The CDR3 sequence is CASKGGSEAFF. The rearrangement joins TRBV5-1 to TRBJ1-1. Germline loops: CDR1 SGHRS, CDR2 YFSETQ. CDR3 length equals 11 residues.

This chain connects TRBV20-1 to TRBJ2-4; lacking DNA, the TRBD1 call made by TCRdb goes unchecked. Germline V CDR1 and CDR2: DFQATT, SNEGSKA (reference sequence). This CDR3 is built from 11 residues. The CDR3 region is CSALTGDIQYF.

This chain uses TRBV7-9 with TRBJ1-5. Looked up from germline, CDR1 is SEHNR and CDR2 is FQNEAQ (reference sequence). The CDR3 has 13 amino acids. The CDR3: CASSLQYNQPQHF.

The V and J genes are TRBV12-3 or TRBV12-4 and TRBJ1-6. The CDR3 totals 15 residues. The chain's CDR3 is CASSLIGSLNSPLHF.

The gene calls are TRBV12-3 or TRBV12-4 and TRBJ2-1; TCRdb selects TRBD2, and the lack of DNA leaves this call unchecked. This CDR3 comprises 17 residues. This CDR3 reads CASSGPPREGRGNEQFF.

The V gene is TRBV27, the J gene TRBJ2-3; there is no DNA to check the TCRdb D call of TRBD1. Germline V lookup: CDR1 MNHEY, CDR2 SMNVEV (reference sequence). This CDR3 contains 14 residues. The CDR3 spells CASSQGWTGLGQYF.

The genes are TRBV5-1 and TRBJ2-1. The CDR3 has 11 residues. The V gene's germline CDR1 is SGHRS and CDR2 YFSETQ. The CDR3 is CASSLDTSLFF.

This chain connects TRBV5-1 to TRBJ1-1; lacking DNA, the TRBD1 call made by TCRdb goes unchecked. The CDR3 sequence is 14 residues long. Germline CDR1 is SGHRS and CDR2 is YFSETQ. The CDR3 loop is CASSPTGKNTEAFF.

The chain is built from TRBV29-1 and TRBJ2-1; as DNA is missing, the TRBD2 call by TCRdb cannot be tested. The CDR3 contains 17 residues. Germline lookup yields CDR1 SQVTM and CDR2 ANQGSEA. CDR3: CSAREWTSGSFYNEQFF.

J is TRBJ2-1 and V is TRBV2. Germline V gene sequence: CDR1 SNHLY, CDR2 FYNNEI. The CDR3 is made up of 14 amino acids. The CDR3 reads CASSARREYNEQFF. The complete variable domain, with remaining parts taken from reference TRBV2 and TRBJ2-1, reads EPEVTQTPSHQVTQMGQEVILRCVPISNHLYFYWYRQILGQKVEFLVSFYNNEISEKSEIFDDQFSVERPDGSNFTLKIRSTKLEDSAMYFCASSARREYNEQFFGPGTRLTVL.

The V gene is TRBV6-2 or TRBV6-3, the J gene TRBJ2-3; TCRdb returns TRBD2, unconfirmable since there is no DNA. In germline, CDR1 is MNHEY, CDR2 SVGEGT. The CDR3 consists of 17 residues. This CDR3 reads CASSYPQLAVGTDTQYF.

This chain joins TRBV20-1 and TRBJ2-1; with no DNA, the TCRdb D assignment of TRBD2 cannot be verified. Germline loops: CDR1 DFQATT, CDR2 SNEGSKA (reference sequence). CDR3 size: 17 residues. This chain's CDR3 is CSAGGTSGGFSYNEQFF.